These T cell receptor beta chains were read from a single sample in a study of blood T cell repertoires in COVID-19. This table comes from immunoSEQ multiplex PCR, and its TCRdb copy is limited to in-frame clones, with some not included. The sample includes about 310,000 clones, over 85% of them seen just once. Sequenced material: PBMCs or T cells enriched from blood (not recorded which). The receptors derive from a woman aged 30 to 39 who had recovered from COVID-19. The CDR3 runs from the conserved cysteine through the conserved F or W. Fields, in order: clone size, V gene, J gene, D gene, CDR3 DNA, CDR3 protein. D genes are given only for firm matches. A row's size may be missing; if present it is once, few, many or a size class.

>NA|TRBV2|TRBJ1-6|NA
TGTGCCAGCAGTGAAGCGCGGTCATACTCACCCCTCCACTTT
CASSEARSYSPLHF
>NA|TRBV5-4|TRBJ2-3|NA
TGTGCCAGCAGCCAAAGCACAGATACGCAGTATTTT
CASSQSTDTQYF
>NA|TRBV19|TRBJ2-2|NA
TGTGCCAGTAGTGAGTTAGACGGGGAGCTGTTTTTT
CASSELDGELFF
>NA|TRBV27|TRBJ1-1|NA
TGTGCCAGCAGTTATACAGAAAGTATAAAAAACACTGAAGCTTTCTTT
CASSYTESIKNTEAFF
>NA|TRBV4-1|TRBJ1-4|NA
TGCGCCAGCAGCCCCATGGGAGGGGATAGTAATGAAAAACTGTTTTTT
CASSPMGGDSNEKLFF
>NA|TRBV27|TRBJ2-5|NA
TGTGCCAGCAGTTTATTCAGGCAAGAGACCCAGTACTTC
CASSLFRQETQYF
>NA|TRBV7-9|TRBJ1-2|NA
TGTGCCAGCAGCCTGGACAGCTACTATGGCTACACCTTC
CASSLDSYYGYTF
>NA|TRBV30|TRBJ1-2|NA
TGTGCCTGGAGTGTACCGCAGGGGTATGGCTACACCTTC
CAWSVPQGYGYTF
>NA|TRBV27|TRBJ2-7|TRBD2
TGTGCCAGCAGGGCTAGCGGGACCTCCTACGAGCAGTACTTC
CASRASGTSYEQYF
>NA|TRBV10-1|TRBJ2-7|NA
TGCGCCAGCACACCGAGTTCAAACAGGTATACCCCCTACGAGCAGTACTTC
CASTPSSNRYTPYEQYF
>NA|TRBV28|TRBJ2-2|TRBD1
TGTGCCAGCAGTTTGGGACAGGGCGGGACCGGGGAGCTGTTTTTT
CASSLGQGGTGELFF
>NA|TRBV27|TRBJ2-3|TRBD2
TGTGCCAGCAGTACTGGGACTAGCGGGAGAGAAGATACGCAGTATTTT
CASSTGTSGREDTQYF
>NA|TRBV5-1|TRBJ2-2|NA
TGCGCCAGCAGCTTGGGTGGTGTCATAGAGACCGGGGAGCTGTTTTTT
CASSLGGVIETGELFF
>NA|TRBV6-5|TRBJ2-5|NA
TGTGCCAGCAGCCCCCCAGGGTTGGTACAGACCCAGTACTTC
CASSPPGLVQTQYF
>NA|TRBV18|TRBJ2-7|NA
TGTGCCAGCTCACCAAGGTGGACAGACTCCTACGAGCAGTACTTC
CASSPRWTDSYEQYF
>NA|TRBV7-9|TRBJ2-7|NA
TGTGCCAGCAGCTTCGGTGGGGCGGGGGAGCAGTACTTC
CASSFGGAGEQYF
>NA|TRBV7-2|TRBJ2-1|TRBD2
TGTGCCAGCAGCTCCCGGGGGGTGGGCAATGAGCAGTTCTTC
CASSSRGVGNEQFF
>once|TRBV12-3/TRBV12-4|TRBJ1-2|TRBD1
TGTGCCAGCAGTCGGGACAGCAACTATGGCTACACCTTC
CASSRDSNYGYTF
>NA|TRBV12-3/TRBV12-4|TRBJ1-2|NA
TGTGCCAGCAGCCTGCTAGGGACTGATGGCTACACCTTC
CASSLLGTDGYTF
>once|TRBV3-1/TRBV3-2|TRBJ1-3|NA
TGTGCCAGCAGCCTGAGGATGGGGACTTCTGGAAACACCATATATTTT
CASSLRMGTSGNTIYF
>few|TRBV15|TRBJ2-3|TRBD1
TGTGCCACCAGCAGGTCACAGGGGCGGCAGATGGATACGCAGTATTTT
CATSRSQGRQMDTQYF
>NA|TRBV4-2|TRBJ2-1|NA
TGTGCCAGCAGCCAGGGTCTAGCGTTTAGTTACAATGAGCAGTTCTTC
CASSQGLAFSYNEQFF
>NA|TRBV5-1|TRBJ1-3|TRBD1
TGCGCCAGCAGCGTCCCCGGGACAGGGTCTGGAAACACCATATATTTT
CASSVPGTGSGNTIYF
>NA|TRBV19|TRBJ2-7|TRBD2
TGTGCCAGTAGTACAAACCGGGACTACTCCTACGAGCAGTACTTC
CASSTNRDYSYEQYF
>NA|TRBV7-2|TRBJ2-1|TRBD2
TGTGCCAGCAGCTTAACGGCCGGGGGGAACAATGAGCAGTTCTTC
CASSLTAGGNNEQFF
>NA|TRBV27|TRBJ2-1|NA
TGTGCCAGCAGCCAACGCCCCGCCCCGGGATTGGGAAAATTGAATGAGCAGTTCTTC
CASSQRPAPGLGKLNEQFF
>NA|TRBV18|TRBJ1-5|NA
TGTGCCAGCTCACCTAGCGAGGACGGCTTTAGCAATCAGCCCCAGCATTTT
CASSPSEDGFSNQPQHF
>NA|TRBV6-5|TRBJ2-1|NA
TGTGCCAGCACCCGACCCGGGAATGAGCAGTTCTTC
CASTRPGNEQFF
>few|TRBV19|TRBJ1-6|NA
TGTGCCAGTAGTATTGACAGATCTAATTCACCCCTCCACTTT
CASSIDRSNSPLHF
>NA|TRBV4-3|TRBJ2-7|NA
TGCGCCAGCAGCGAAAACTACCGGGAACCGGTGGGGTCCGAGCAGTACTTC
CASSENYREPVGSEQYF
>NA|TRBV30|TRBJ2-7|TRBD2
TGTGCCTGGGTTAGCGGGAGTACCTACGAGCAGTACTTC
CAWVSGSTYEQYF
>NA|TRBV27|TRBJ2-7|NA
TGTGCCAGCAACCTACGGGGTCCCTCCTACGAGCAGTACTTC
CASNLRGPSYEQYF
>NA|TRBV11-1|TRBJ1-5|NA
TGTGCCAGCAGCTCCGACAGAAATCAGCCCCAGCATTTT
CASSSDRNQPQHF
>NA|TRBV7-6|TRBJ2-7|TRBD1
TGTGCCAGCAGCTTAGAGAGCAGGGGGTGGGACGAGCAGTACTTC
CASSLESRGWDEQYF
>NA|TRBV6-5|TRBJ2-7|NA
TGTGCCAGCAGTTCCAAAACCACAGGGATCTACGAGCAGTACTTC
CASSSKTTGIYEQYF
>NA|TRBV19|TRBJ2-7|TRBD1
TGTGCCAGTAGTATCGAGGACAGGGGGCGCGAGCAGTACTTC
CASSIEDRGREQYF